The clone carrying this T cell receptor beta chain was found once. This sample is drawn from a study of blood T cell repertoires in COVID-19. Study summary: PBMCs, B-cell-depleted T cells, or T cells were the source of the cDNA or gDNA that made up the material.

In Seattle, patients joined the study during active infection and were tracked longitudinally. V was pared by 2 bases and J by 1 base, with 11 bases between. CDR1 and CDR2 (germline): SGHAT, FQNNGV. This CDR3 comprises 15 residues. Original handling: From reference gene primer amplification, estimates of nucleated cell counts were derived. The data were produced by immunoSEQ multiplex PCR, yet TCRdb's version contains in-frame clones alone and is incomplete. V, J and clone size are those of that table, while D and trimming were read from the DNA. Of roughly 130,000 clones listed, roughly nine tenths were seen once; the top ten hold roughly 4.5%.

The V call is TRBV11-2, the J call TRBJ1-1; maybe TRBD1 (6 bases). The sample consisted of peripheral blood. The sequence was collected from a man in his fifties or sixties with COVID-19, enrolled during active disease. CDR3 in amino acids: CASSLSVTGNTEAFF. The CDR3 DNA sequence: TGTGCCAGCAGCTTATCTGTGACAGGGAACACTGAAGCTTTCTTT.